The clone carrying this T cell receptor beta chain was picked up a small number of times. These data come from a study of T cells in Graves' hyperthyroidism and ophthalmopathy. Regions amplified from RNA transcripts were the TCR beta CDR3 regions. The HTBI set primed first-round TCR CDR3 RT-PCR. TCRdb analysed the multiplex PCR reads with MiXCR anew, one entry per CDR3 protein. The profile covers under 350,000 distinct CDR3 sequences, with 15% to 20% appearing a single time and around 47% taken by the ten largest. Sample: blood. This clonotype was sampled from a woman aged 45-65 years with Graves' hyperthyroidism.

The CDR3 sequence is CASSYSGTGIGYGYTF. CDR3 sequence (DNA): TGTGCCAGCAGTTACTCCGGGACAGGGATCGGCTATGGCTACACCTTC. The chain uses TRBV6-5 and TRBJ1-2; 9 bases map to TRBD1. Germline CDR1 and CDR2: MNHEY and SVGAGI. Trimming took 0 bases from V and 4 from J; bases not matched to a gene: 6. CDR3 length equals 16 residues.